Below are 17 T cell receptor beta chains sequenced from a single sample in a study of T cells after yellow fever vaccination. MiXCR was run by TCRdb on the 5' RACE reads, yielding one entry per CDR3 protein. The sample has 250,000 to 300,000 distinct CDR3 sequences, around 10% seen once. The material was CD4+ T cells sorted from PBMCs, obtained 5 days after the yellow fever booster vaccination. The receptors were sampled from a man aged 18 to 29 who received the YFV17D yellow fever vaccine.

The CDR3 protein is CASSPWGWGGAAETQYF. The CDR3 bases are TGTGCCAGCAGTCCCTGGGGATGGGGGGGGGCTGCGGAGACCCAGTACTTC. The genes are TRBV12-3 or TRBV12-4 and TRBJ2-5, with TRBD2 as a possible D gene (7 bases). V was trimmed by 5 bases and J by 5 bases, leaving 24 bases between them. CDR3 size: 17 residues.

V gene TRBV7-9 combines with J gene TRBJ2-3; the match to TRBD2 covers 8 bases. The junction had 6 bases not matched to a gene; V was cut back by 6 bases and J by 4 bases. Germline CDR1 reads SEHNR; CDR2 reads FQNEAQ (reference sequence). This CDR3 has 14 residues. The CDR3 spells CASSSGLASDTQYF. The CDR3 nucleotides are TGTGCCAGCAGTTCTGGACTAGCATCAGATACGCAGTATTTT.

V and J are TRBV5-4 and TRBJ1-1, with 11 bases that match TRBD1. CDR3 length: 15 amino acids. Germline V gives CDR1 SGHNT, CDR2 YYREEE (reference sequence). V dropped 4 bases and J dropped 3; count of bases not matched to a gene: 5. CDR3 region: CASSPDRGLHTEAFF. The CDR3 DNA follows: TGTGCCAGCAGCCCGGACAGGGGGCTGCACACTGAAGCTTTCTTT.

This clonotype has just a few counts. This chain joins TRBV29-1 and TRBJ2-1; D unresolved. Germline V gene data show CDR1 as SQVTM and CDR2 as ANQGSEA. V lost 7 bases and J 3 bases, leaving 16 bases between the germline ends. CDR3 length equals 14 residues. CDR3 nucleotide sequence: TGCAGCGGGGTTACACCATCCATCTACAATGAGCAGTTCTTC. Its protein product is CSGVTPSIYNEQFF.

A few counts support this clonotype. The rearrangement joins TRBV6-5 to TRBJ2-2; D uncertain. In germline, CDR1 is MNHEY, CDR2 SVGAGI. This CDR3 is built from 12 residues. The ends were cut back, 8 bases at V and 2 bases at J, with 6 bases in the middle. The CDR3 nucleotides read TGTGCCAGCGGAACAAACACCGGGGAGCTGTTTTTT. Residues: CASGTNTGELFF.

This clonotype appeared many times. The CDR3 loop is CSAWTSGGSYNEQFF. The CDR3 DNA is TGCAGTGCGTGGACTAGCGGGGGGTCTTACAATGAGCAGTTCTTC. The rearrangement joins TRBV20-1 to TRBJ2-1, with 14 bases aligning to TRBD2. The V segment lost 6 bases and the J segment 4 bases; nucleotides outside the gene matches: 5. Germline CDR1 is DFQATT and CDR2 is SNEGSKA (reference sequence). The CDR3 contains 15 residues.

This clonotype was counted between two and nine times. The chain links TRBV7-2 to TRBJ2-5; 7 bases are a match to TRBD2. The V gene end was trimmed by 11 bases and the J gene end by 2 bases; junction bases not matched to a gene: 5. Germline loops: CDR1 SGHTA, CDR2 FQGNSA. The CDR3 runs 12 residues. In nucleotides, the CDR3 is TGTGCCTCTGGGGGGGGGCAAGAGACCCAGTACTTC. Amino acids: CASGGGQETQYF.

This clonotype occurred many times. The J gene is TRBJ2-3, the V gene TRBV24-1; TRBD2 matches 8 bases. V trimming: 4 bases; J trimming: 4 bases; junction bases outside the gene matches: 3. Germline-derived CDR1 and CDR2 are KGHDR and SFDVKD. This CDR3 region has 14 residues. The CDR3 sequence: CATSDGGGPDTQYF. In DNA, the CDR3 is TGTGCCACCAGTGACGGGGGGGGGCCAGATACGCAGTATTTT.

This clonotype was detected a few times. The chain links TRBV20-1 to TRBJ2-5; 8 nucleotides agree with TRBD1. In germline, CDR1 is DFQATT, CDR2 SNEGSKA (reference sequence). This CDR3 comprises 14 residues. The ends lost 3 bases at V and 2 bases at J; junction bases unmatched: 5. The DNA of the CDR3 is TGCAGTGCTAGGGGGACAGGCTGGCAAGAGACCCAGTACTTC. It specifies CSARGTGWQETQYF.

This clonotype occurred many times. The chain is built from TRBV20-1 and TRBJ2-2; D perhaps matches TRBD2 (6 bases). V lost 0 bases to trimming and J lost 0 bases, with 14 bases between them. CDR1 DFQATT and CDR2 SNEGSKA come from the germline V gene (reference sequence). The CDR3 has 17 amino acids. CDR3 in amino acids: CSARDLAGHSNTGELFF. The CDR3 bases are TGCAGTGCTAGAGATCTGGCGGGGCATTCGAACACCGGGGAGCTGTTTTTT.

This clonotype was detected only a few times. In DNA, the CDR3 is TGTGCCAGCAGCTCCTCGGGACTAGCCTATGGGGAGCTGTTTTTT. It yields the protein CASSSSGLAYGELFF. V and J are TRBV7-2 and TRBJ2-2; 9 positions agree with TRBD2. This CDR3 is built from 15 residues. Germline values: CDR1 SGHTA, CDR2 FQGNSA. The J segment lost 8 bases and the V segment lost 4 bases, leaving 8 bases of the junction unmatched.

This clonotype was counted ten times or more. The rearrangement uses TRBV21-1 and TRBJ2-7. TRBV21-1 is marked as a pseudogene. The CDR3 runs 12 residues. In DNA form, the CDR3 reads TGTGCCAGCAGTTTGATTACTTACGAGCAGTACGTC. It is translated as CASSLITYEQYV.

The DNA of the CDR3 is TGTGCCAGCATGTACAGGAGCCATGAGCAGTTCTTC. This gives the protein CASMYRSHEQFF. V and J are TRBV28 and TRBJ2-1; D is perhaps TRBD1 (5 bases). The CDR3 length is 12 residues. CDR1 is MDHEN, CDR2 SYDVKM, per germline. Trimming took off 7 bases at V and 8 bases at J, with 12 bases between the two ends.

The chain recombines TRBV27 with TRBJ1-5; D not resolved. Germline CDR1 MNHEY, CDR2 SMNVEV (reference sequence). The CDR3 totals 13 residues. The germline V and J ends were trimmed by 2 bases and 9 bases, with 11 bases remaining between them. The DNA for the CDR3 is TGTGCCAGCAGTTTAGATCGGGGAGCGCCCCAGCATTTT. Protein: CASSLDRGAPQHF.

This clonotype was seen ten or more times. CDR3 in amino acids: CASSSGLLSYNSPLHF. The CDR3 nucleotides read TGTGCCAGCAGCTCCGGACTTTTATCGTATAATTCACCCCTCCACTTT. The V gene is TRBV7-9, the J gene TRBJ1-6; D ambiguous. V was shortened by 4 bases and J by 4 bases, with 14 bases between the two germline ends. Germline-derived CDR1 and CDR2 are SEHNR and FQNEAQ (reference sequence). The CDR3 consists of 16 residues.

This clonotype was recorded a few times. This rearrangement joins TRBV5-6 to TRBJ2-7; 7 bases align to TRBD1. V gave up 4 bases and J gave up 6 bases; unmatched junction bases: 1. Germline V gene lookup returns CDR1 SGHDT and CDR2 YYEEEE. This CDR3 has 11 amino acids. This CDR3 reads CASSRDSEQYV. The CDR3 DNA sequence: TGTGCCAGCAGCCGGGACAGCGAGCAGTACGTC.

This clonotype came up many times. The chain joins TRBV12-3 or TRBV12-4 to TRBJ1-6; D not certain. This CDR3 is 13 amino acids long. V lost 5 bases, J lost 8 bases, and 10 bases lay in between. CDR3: CASSLVLDSPLHF. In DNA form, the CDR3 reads TGTGCCAGCAGTCTTGTACTGGATTCACCCCTCCACTTT.